Shown below are 31 T cell receptor beta chains from a single sample sequenced in a study of T cells in Graves' hyperthyroidism and ophthalmopathy (dated by TCRdb to the late 2010s). Libraries were built with multiplex PCR. The reads were generated on an Illumina HiSeq 2000. The TCR beta CDR3 regions were amplified from the RNA transcripts. A first-round RT-PCR of the TCR CDR3 used the HTBI primer set with the Qiagen OneStep RT-PCR kit. Using fastp trimming at Q25 and MiXCR clonotype assembly, TCRdb reanalyzed the public sequencing data and kept in-frame beta chains. Each entry is one CDR3 protein sequence, shown with its most common DNA and genes. Here the sample has about 640,000 distinct CDR3 sequences; nearly 45% occur a single time. Less than 9% of the sample lies in the top ten. Input material: peripheral blood or thyroid tissue (not recorded which). These receptors were taken from an adult man with Graves' disease, either hyperthyroidism or ophthalmopathy (not recorded which).

This clonotype was observed once. The chain is built from TRBV29-1 and TRBJ2-1; possible D gene TRBD2, 7 bases. The CDR3 totals 14 residues. The germline V gene encodes CDR1 SQVTM and CDR2 ANQGSEA. The V gene lost 3 bases and the J gene lost 7 bases, with 16 bases spanning the gap. CDR3 nucleotide sequence: TGCAGCGTTGACCAAAGGGGGGGGGCGAATGAGCAGTTCTTC. Its protein is CSVDQRGGANEQFF.

This clonotype has a count of ten or more. This chain uses TRBV6-6 with TRBJ2-5; TRBD2 matches at 11 bases. The CDR3 is 15 amino acids. Per the germline V gene, CDR1 is MNHNY and CDR2 is SVGAGI (reference sequence). The V segment lost 5 bases and the J segment 4 bases; nucleotides outside the gene matches: 6. This CDR3 is CASSTVAGGRETQYF. DNA for the CDR3: TGTGCCAGCAGTACGGTAGCGGGGGGGCGAGAGACCCAGTACTTC.

Only a few counts were recorded for this clonotype. The gene calls are TRBV12-3 or TRBV12-4 and TRBJ1-5; no definite D call. The CDR3 runs 14 residues. V was trimmed by 3 bases and J by 7 bases, leaving 13 bases between them. Here the CDR3 DNA reads TGTGCCAGCAGTTTGGCAGGTGGAGTCCAGCCCCAGCATTTT. It yields the protein CASSLAGGVQPQHF.

In this sample, this clonotype turned up a few times. The rearrangement uses TRBV6-6 and TRBJ1-2; TRBD1 matches at 8 bases. Germline values: CDR1 MNHNY, CDR2 SVGAGI (reference sequence). The CDR3 is made up of 13 amino acids. The J segment lost 6 bases and the V segment lost 4 bases, leaving 4 bases of the junction unmatched. The CDR3 loop is CASSLQGDDGYTF. The CDR3 bases are TGTGCCAGCAGTTTACAGGGGGACGATGGCTACACCTTC.

This clonotype was seen many times. The chain combines TRBV14 with TRBJ1-5; 10 nucleotides agree with TRBD1. Per germline, CDR1 SGHDN and CDR2 FVKESK. The CDR3 consists of 17 residues. J gave up 6 bases and V 3 bases, and 11 bases lay outside the gene matches. As DNA, the CDR3 is TGTGCCAGCAGCCAGCCGGGACAGGGGAGGTACGGTCAGCCCCAGCATTTT. It yields the protein CASSQPGQGRYGQPQHF.

V gene TRBV15 combines with J gene TRBJ1-2; TRBD1 matches 9 bases. J lost 1 base, V lost 5 bases, and 8 bases had no gene match. Per germline, CDR1 LNHNV and CDR2 YYDKDF (reference sequence). CDR3 length: 16 residues. For the CDR3, the DNA is TGTGCCACCAGCGCTACTAGGACAGGGGATAACTATGGCTACACCTTC. Translation: CATSATRTGDNYGYTF.

This clonotype has just a few counts. V is TRBV7-9 and J is TRBJ1-1; weak D call: TRBD1 (5 bases). This CDR3 has 15 residues. V lost 3 bases and J lost 5, with 16 bases in between. Germline CDR1 SEHNR, CDR2 FQNEAQ (reference sequence). CDR3 protein: CASSLTGQGWTEAFF. Here the CDR3 DNA reads TGTGCCAGCAGCTTGACTGGTCAGGGATGGACTGAAGCTTTCTTT.

This chain uses TRBV4-3 with TRBJ2-7; D is ambiguous. Trimming pared 6 bases from V and 4 bases from J, leaving 13 bases between. This CDR3 spans 13 amino acids. Germline V gene sequence: CDR1 LGHNA, CDR2 YSLEER. CDR3 in DNA: TGCGCCAGCAGTACAAGAGAGGATTACGAGCAGTACTTC. It codes for CASSTREDYEQYF.

CDR3 sequence: CASAKDLNTEAFF. CDR3 in DNA: TGTGCCAGCGCAAAGGACTTGAACACTGAAGCTTTCTTT. The chain uses TRBV2 and TRBJ1-1; D remains ambiguous. The V end lost 8 bases, the J end lost 0 bases, and 10 bases lay between the germline ends. CDR1 SNHLY and CDR2 FYNNEI come from the germline V gene. This CDR3 spans 13 amino acids.

For this clonotype: A much more abundant neighbour one base away suggests this may be a read error. V is TRBV24-1 and J is TRBJ1-4; no clear D gene. The CDR3 covers 13 residues. Germline V gives CDR1 KGHDR, CDR2 SFDVKD. The V and J ends lost 3 bases and 0 bases respectively, with 1 base between them. In DNA, the CDR3 is TGTGCCACCAGTGATGCAACTAATGAAAAACTGTTTTTT. This gives the protein CATSDATNEKLFF.

This clonotype showed up many times. The chain is built from TRBV10-3 and TRBJ2-7; 7 positions agree with TRBD2. The CDR3 has 13 residues. The V gene's germline CDR1 is ENHRY and CDR2 SYGVKD. V was clipped by 2 bases and J by 11 bases; unmatched bases: 9. CDR3: CAISEAAGRAEYF. The CDR3 DNA is TGTGCCATCAGTGAGGCCGCGGGGAGGGCCGAGTACTTC.

This clonotype was observed a single time. Just one base apart from a much larger clone, this may be a read error. The V gene is TRBV7-8, the J gene TRBJ1-4, with a weak D call TRBD1 (5 bases). This CDR3 contains 13 residues. The V gene's germline CDR1 is SGHVS and CDR2 FQNEAQ. Deletions cut 10 bases from V and 2 bases from J, with 11 bases between. For the CDR3, the DNA is TGTGCCATCACCCAGGGTACTAATGAAAAACTGTTTTTT. This translates into CAITQGTNEKLFF. Supplemented by reference TRBV7-8 and TRBJ1-4, the full variable domain reads GAGVSQSPRYKVAKRGQDVALRCDPISGHVSLFWYQQALGQGPEFLTYFQNEAQLDKSGLPSDRFFAERPEGSVSTLKIQRTQQEDSAVYLCAITQGTNEKLFFGSGTQLSVL.

This clonotype occurred many times. The rearrangement joins TRBV24-1 to TRBJ2-6; D perhaps matches TRBD1 (5 bases). The germline V gene encodes CDR1 KGHDR and CDR2 SFDVKD. V lost 4 bases to trimming and J lost 0 bases, with 9 bases between them. CDR3 length: 16 residues. The CDR3 bases are TGTGCCACCAGTGACCGTCAGGGCTCTGGGGCCAACGTCCTGACTTTC. Translated, it gives CATSDRQGSGANVLTF.

This sequence joins TRBV12-3 or TRBV12-4 and TRBJ1-1; D is uncertain. Trimming removed 3 bases from V and 12 bases from J, with 8 bases in between. The CDR3 has 10 residues. CDR3 DNA: TGTGCCAGCAGTTTTGAGTTAACTTTCTTT. Translated: CASSFELTFF.

The sample holds a few counts of this clonotype. The gene calls are TRBV12-3 or TRBV12-4 and TRBJ1-1, with D tentatively TRBD1 (6 bases). The CDR3 extends over 14 amino acids. With 6 bases removed from V and 5 bases from J, the gap between germline ends came to 16 bases. The CDR3 protein is CASSHSGRGTEAFF. The CDR3, as DNA: TGTGCCAGCAGCCACTCAGGGAGGGGGACTGAAGCTTTCTTT.

As for this clonotype: One end of the junction fails to match germline, which may point to a read error. This chain links TRBV12-3 or TRBV12-4 with TRBJ2-5, with a possible D match to TRBD1 (5 bases). The CDR3 covers 13 residues. The CDR3 loop reads CASILGARETQYF. CDR3 DNA: TGTGCCAGCATTTTAGGGGCACGAGAGACCCAGTACTTC.

This clonotype was counted a few times. The CDR3 region is CASSRDRGWVNYEQYF. CDR3 in DNA: TGTGCCAGCAGCCGGGACAGGGGTTGGGTAAACTACGAGCAGTACTTC. V gene TRBV7-9 combines with J gene TRBJ2-7, with 10 bases identical to TRBD1. With 5 bases clipped from V and 3 bases from J, the junction kept 10 bases outside the gene matches. CDR1 is SEHNR and CDR2 is FQNEAQ in the germline V gene (reference sequence). The CDR3 is 16 residues long.

The chain combines TRBV11-2 with TRBJ1-5, with D possibly being TRBD1 (6 bases). With 7 bases removed from V and 6 bases from J, the gap between germline ends came to 16 bases. The CDR3 extends over 14 amino acids. Per the germline V gene, CDR1 is SGHAT and CDR2 is FQNNGV. CDR3 sequence: CASTGQGNGQPQHF. The CDR3 DNA follows: TGTGCCAGCACAGGGCAGGGGAACGGTCAGCCCCAGCATTTT.

This clonotype was seen a few times. The chain uses TRBV20-1 and TRBJ2-5; 7 nucleotides agree with TRBD1. Trimming removed 1 base from V and 4 bases from J; junction bases left unmatched: 3. The CDR3 has 13 amino acids. Germline loops: CDR1 DFQATT, CDR2 SNEGSKA (reference sequence). The CDR3 spells CSARVAGGETQYF. Here the CDR3 DNA reads TGCAGTGCTAGAGTGGCAGGGGGAGAGACCCAGTACTTC.

This clonotype showed up many times. J is TRBJ2-2 and V is TRBV29-1, with 11 positions matching TRBD2. The CDR3 sequence is 16 residues long. Germline lookup yields CDR1 SQVTM and CDR2 ANQGSEA. The ends lost 3 bases at V and 3 bases at J; junction bases unmatched: 6. The CDR3 protein is CSVEEASGRYTGELFF. The CDR3, as DNA: TGCAGCGTTGAGGAGGCTAGCGGGAGGTACACCGGGGAGCTGTTTTTT.

The sample holds many counts of this clonotype. J is TRBJ1-2 and V is TRBV24-1, with a possible D match to TRBD1 (6 bases). Trimming took off 9 bases at V and 0 bases at J, with 13 bases between the two ends. Germline V gene lookup returns CDR1 KGHDR and CDR2 SFDVKD. The CDR3 is 14 residues long. CDR3 sequence (DNA): TGTGCCACCTCCATCGGGACACCTAACTATGGCTACACCTTC. As protein: CATSIGTPNYGYTF.

The chain links TRBV7-8 to TRBJ1-3; tentatively, D is TRBD1 (6 bases). Germline CDR1 and CDR2: SGHVS and FQNEAQ. The CDR3 has 15 amino acids. V was clipped by 5 bases and J by 1 base, with 12 bases between them. CDR3 protein: CASSQVQGSGNTIYF. The CDR3 DNA reads TGTGCCAGCAGCCAAGTCCAGGGGTCTGGAAACACCATATATTTT.

This clonotype occurred many times. The V call is TRBV7-9, the J call TRBJ1-1; 7 bases line up with TRBD1. This CDR3 is 14 amino acids long. Trimming cost V 5 bases and J 0 bases; bases outside gene matches: 3. CDR1 and CDR2 from the germline V gene are SEHNR and FQNEAQ (reference sequence). The CDR3 nucleotides are TGTGCCAGCAGCCAGGGACAGATGAACACTGAAGCTTTCTTT. Residues: CASSQGQMNTEAFF. The full variable domain, its missing parts supplied by reference TRBV7-9 and TRBJ1-1, is DTGVSQNPRHKITKRGQNVTFRCDPISEHNRLYWYRQTLGQGPEFLTYFQNEAQLEKSRLLSDRFSAERPKGSFSTLEIQRTEQGDSAMYLCASSQGQMNTEAFFGQGTRLTVV.

This sequence joins TRBV2 and TRBJ1-6; D unclear. The germline gives CDR1 SNHLY, CDR2 FYNNEI. The CDR3 length is 14 residues. Trimming stripped 7 bases from V and 3 bases from J, with 10 bases between. CDR3 in DNA: TGTGCCAGCACCAAAGGCAGCTATAATTCACCCCTCCACTTT. Its protein is CASTKGSYNSPLHF.

This clonotype was picked up one time. The chain joins TRBV9 to TRBJ1-4; D is undetermined. CDR1 and CDR2 from the germline V gene are SGDLS and YYNGEE. V lost 4 bases and J lost 1, with 14 bases in between. CDR3 length: 16 amino acids. The CDR3 nucleotides read TGTGCCAGCAGCTTAGATCCCGAGGGAACTAATGAAAAACTGTTTTTT. Protein product: CASSLDPEGTNEKLFF. Together with reference TRBV9 and TRBJ1-4, the CDR3 gives the full variable domain: DSGVTQTPKHLITATGQRVTLRCSPRSGDLSVYWYQQSLDQGLQFLIQYYNGEERAKGNILERFSAQQFPDLHSELNLSSLELGDSALYFCASSLDPEGTNEKLFFGSGTQLSVL.

The gene calls are TRBV6-5 and TRBJ2-5, with 7 bases identical to TRBD2. V shed 2 bases and J 4 bases; nucleotides not matched to a gene: 7. This CDR3 is built from 15 residues. Germline V gene lookup returns CDR1 MNHEY and CDR2 SVGAGI. The CDR3 protein is CASSYHRAGVETQYF. CDR3 DNA sequence: TGTGCCAGCAGTTACCATCGGGCGGGAGTAGAGACCCAGTACTTC.

This clonotype was detected a few times. V usage is TRBV7-2 and J usage is TRBJ1-1, with 7 nucleotides matching TRBD1. CDR3 size: 14 residues. The ends lost 4 bases at V and 0 bases at J; junction bases unmatched: 2. Germline CDR1 and CDR2: SGHTA and FQGNSA. The CDR3 is CASSWGQLNTEAFF. For the CDR3, the DNA is TGTGCCAGCAGCTGGGGACAGCTGAACACTGAAGCTTTCTTT.

This clonotype was counted at least ten times. This chain links TRBV10-3 with TRBJ2-7, with 7 bases lining up with TRBD1. The V and J ends lost 11 bases and 7 bases, in that order; junction bases with no gene match: 17. Germline V gives CDR1 ENHRY, CDR2 SYGVKD. CDR3 size: 14 residues. CDR3 amino acids: CASSDRVSPNEQYF. In nucleotides, the CDR3 is TGTGCCTCCTCCGACAGGGTCTCCCCTAATGAGCAGTACTTC.

This clonotype showed up many times. The chain is built from TRBV24-1 and TRBJ1-5; D unclear. CDR1 is KGHDR, CDR2 SFDVKD, per germline. V dropped 9 bases and J dropped 10 bases, with 9 bases sitting between them. The CDR3 is made up of 10 amino acids. Written as DNA, the CDR3 is TGTGCCACCCGAGATCGACCCCAGCATTTT. This sequence encodes CATRDRPQHF.

This sequence joins TRBV20-1 and TRBJ1-2, with TRBD1 identical over 8 bases. Germline V gene sequence: CDR1 DFQATT, CDR2 SNEGSKA (reference sequence). V trimming: 6 bases; J trimming: 5 bases; junction bases outside the gene matches: 11. CDR3 length: 14 residues. The CDR3 region has the DNA TGCAGTGCCATACCGCAGGGGGCGAATTATGGCTACACCTTC. This encodes CSAIPQGANYGYTF.

The genes are TRBV29-1 and TRBJ1-5; 7 nucleotides align to TRBD1. Germline V gene data show CDR1 as SQVTM and CDR2 as ANQGSEA. The CDR3 runs to 13 residues. After removal of 7 bases from V and 0 bases from J, the junction contained 3 bases not matched to a gene. The DNA for the CDR3 is TGCAGCGCGGGACAGACTAGCAATCAGCCCCAGCATTTT. Amino acids: CSAGQTSNQPQHF.